This record looks at one T cell receptor beta chain sequence and its context. The data were obtained in a study of blood T cell repertoires in COVID-19. For the study at large: T cells, B-cell-depleted T cells, or PBMCs provided the cDNA or gDNA that served as material.

With 4 bases clipped from V and 4 bases from J, the junction kept 6 bases outside the gene matches. Germline V CDR1 and CDR2: SGDLS, YYNGEE. The CDR3 is made up of 14 amino acids. Original processing methods: Amplifying reference gene primers gave estimates of nucleated cell counts. Some clones are missing from TCRdb's copy, which holds only in-frame ones; the method was immunoSEQ multiplex PCR. The D gene and trimming were derived from the DNA, and the V and J assignments and clone size from that table. The sample shows approximately 56,000 clones, 84% of them seen only once. The sequence came from a woman aged 80 or over with acute or convalescent COVID-19. V is TRBV9 and J is TRBJ1-2, with TRBD1 identical over 8 bases. Material for sequencing was peripheral blood. The CDR3 here is CASSPAGGSYGYTF. For the CDR3, the DNA is TGTGCCAGCAGCCCGGCAGGGGGCAGCTATGGCTACACCTTC. The entire variable domain, with the rest obtained from reference TRBV9 and TRBJ1-2, is as follows: DSGVTQTPKHLITATGQRVTLRCSPRSGDLSVYWYQQSLDQGLQFLIQYYNGEERAKGNILERFSAQQFPDLHSELNLSSLELGDSALYFCASSPAGGSYGYTFGSGTRLTVV.